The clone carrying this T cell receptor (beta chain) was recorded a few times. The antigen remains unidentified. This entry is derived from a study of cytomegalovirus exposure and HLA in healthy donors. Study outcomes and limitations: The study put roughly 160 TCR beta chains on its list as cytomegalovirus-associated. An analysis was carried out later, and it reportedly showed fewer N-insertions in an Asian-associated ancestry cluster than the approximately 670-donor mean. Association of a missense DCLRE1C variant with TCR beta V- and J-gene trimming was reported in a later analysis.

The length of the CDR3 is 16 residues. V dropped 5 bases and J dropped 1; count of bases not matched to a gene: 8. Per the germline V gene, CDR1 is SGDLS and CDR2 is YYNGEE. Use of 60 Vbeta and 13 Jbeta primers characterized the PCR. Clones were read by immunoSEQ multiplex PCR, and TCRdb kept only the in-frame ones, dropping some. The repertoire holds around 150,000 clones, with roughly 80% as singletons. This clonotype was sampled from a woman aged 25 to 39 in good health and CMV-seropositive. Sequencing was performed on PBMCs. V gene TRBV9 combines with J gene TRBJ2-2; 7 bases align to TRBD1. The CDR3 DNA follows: TGTGCCAGCAGTGGGAACAGGGGTCGGAACACCGGGGAGCTGTTTTTT. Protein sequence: CASSGNRGRNTGELFF.